A single T cell receptor beta chain is shown here with its context. The data derive from a study of siplizumab effects on memory and regulatory T cells. The method was immunoSEQ multiplex PCR; TCRdb's version includes in-frame clones alone and lacks a portion of them. Of roughly 100,000 clones listed, about 94% are singletons. The TCR comes from a human donor in good health. The sample was CD4+ T cells sorted from blood.

The CDR3 sequence: CASSIDYGTGVHEQFF. In nucleotides, the CDR3 is TGTGCCAGTAGTATAGATTACGGGACAGGGGTGCATGAGCAGTTCTTC. This sequence joins TRBV19 and TRBJ2-1; 10 bases are a match to TRBD1. There are 16 residues in the CDR3. J was trimmed by 8 bases and V by 0 bases; bases with no gene match: 7. Germline assignment: CDR1 LNHDA and CDR2 SQIVND (reference sequence).